The 17 T cell receptor beta chains presented below share a single source sample, sequenced in a study of PD-1 blockade in classical Hodgkin lymphoma. TCRdb's table, derived via immunoSEQ multiplex PCR, lists solely in-frame clones and lacks some. The profile shows about 41,000 clones, around 69% of them singletons. The time point: cycle 4 day 1 (C4D1), after more than five weeks of nivolumab. Relapse was seen in all patients after autologous stem cell transplantation, and brentuximab vedotin exposure was variable. The sequenced sample was peripheral blood mononuclear cells (PBMCs), obtained before the fourth cycle of nivolumab. These receptors were taken from a human donor with classical Hodgkin lymphoma.

V is TRBV28 and J is TRBJ2-7; TRBD2 is a possible D gene (5 bases). This CDR3 has 15 amino acids. Germline lookup yields CDR1 MDHEN and CDR2 SYDVKM. The ends were cut back, 7 bases at V and 3 bases at J, with 19 bases in the middle. CDR3 in DNA: TGTGCCAGCACCCCCTTCAGGAGCGGAAACTACGAGCAGTACTTC. This encodes CASTPFRSGNYEQYF.

This rearrangement joins TRBV7-9 to TRBJ1-1; D gene ambiguous. Germline CDR1 and CDR2: SEHNR and FQNEAQ (reference sequence). V lost 1 base to trimming and J lost 4 bases, with 7 bases between them. This CDR3 is 13 amino acids long. The CDR3 region is CASSLGSGTEAFF. DNA of the CDR3: TGTGCCAGCAGCTTAGGTTCCGGCACTGAAGCTTTCTTT.

This chain links TRBV4-1 with TRBJ2-5, with unresolved D. Trimming pared 1 base from V and 0 bases from J, leaving 6 bases between. The CDR3 consists of 14 residues. Germline lookup yields CDR1 MGHRA and CDR2 YSYEKL. The CDR3 region is CASSQVAYQETQYF. Here the CDR3 DNA reads TGCGCCAGCAGCCAAGTCGCGTACCAAGAGACCCAGTACTTC.

This chain links TRBV15 with TRBJ2-7; D unresolved. CDR1 is LNHNV, CDR2 YYDKDF, per germline (reference sequence). V was cut by 0 bases and J by 0 bases, with 6 bases left in between. This CDR3 is built from 14 residues. In nucleotides, the CDR3 is TGTGCCACCAGCAGAGATGAAGCCTCCTACGAGCAGTACTTC. Residues: CATSRDEASYEQYF.

With respect to this clone: Germline is not matched at one junction end, which may reflect a read error. The chain employs TRBV7-7 and TRBJ1-6; D might be TRBD1 (5 bases). From germline, CDR1 is SSHAT and CDR2 FNYEAQ (reference sequence). The CDR3 spans 13 residues. The CDR3 region is CASSWGELSPLHF. CDR3 coding DNA: TGTGCTAGCAGCTGGGGGGAACTCTCACCCCTCCACTTT.

V and J are TRBV25-1 and TRBJ2-5, with no clear D. The DNA end lines up better with TRBJ2-7; the J call may be wrong. Germline CDR1 reads MGHDK; CDR2 reads SYGVNS. The CDR3 is made up of 12 amino acids. CDR3 nucleotides: TGTGCCAGCAGTGATCATTGGTACGAGCAGTACTTC. Amino acids: CASSDHWYEQYF.

V usage is TRBV27 and J usage is TRBJ1-4; no definite D call. CDR3 size: 14 residues. Trimming removed 3 bases at V and 5 bases at J, with 10 bases between. Germline V lookup: CDR1 MNHEY, CDR2 SMNVEV (reference sequence). DNA for the CDR3: TGTGCCAGCAGTTTTGGAGGGTACAATGAAAAACTGTTTTTT. As protein: CASSFGGYNEKLFF.

The genes are TRBV2 and TRBJ1-3, with D tentatively TRBD1 (5 bases). Between the trimmed V and J ends, which lost 3 bases and 7 bases, there was a span of 13 bases. Germline V gene data show CDR1 as SNHLY and CDR2 as FYNNEI. This CDR3 region has 14 residues. The CDR3 DNA follows: TGTGCCAGCAGTGACCCAGGACAAGGGAACACCATATATTTT. This translates into CASSDPGQGNTIYF.

This clone was observed many times. The chain is built from TRBV2 and TRBJ2-1; D gene ambiguous. From germline, CDR1 is SNHLY and CDR2 FYNNEI. The CDR3 spans 12 residues. Trimming shortened V by 3 bases and J by 7 bases, and 7 bases separated the two germline ends. CDR3 nucleotide sequence: TGTGCCAGCAGTGATGTTGGGAATGAGCAGTTCTTC. This gives the protein CASSDVGNEQFF.

The V call is TRBV10-3, the J call TRBJ2-3, with D tentatively TRBD2 (6 bases). Germline assignment: CDR1 ENHRY and CDR2 SYGVKD. V was shortened by 7 bases and J by 5 bases, with 7 bases between the two germline ends. The CDR3 loop spans 11 amino acids. For the CDR3, the DNA is TGTGCCATCATGGGGGGAGATACGCAGTATTTT. Translated: CAIMGGDTQYF.

This chain uses TRBV2 with TRBJ2-5, with a possible D match to TRBD2 (5 bases). The V end was cut by 4 bases, the J end by 5 bases, with 8 bases between. This CDR3 is built from 12 residues. Germline-derived CDR1 and CDR2 are SNHLY and FYNNEI. This CDR3 is CASSGGGETQYF. DNA for the CDR3: TGTGCCAGCAGTGGTGGAGGCGAGACCCAGTACTTC.

In its sample, this clone was seen a few times. The CDR3 region has the DNA TGTGCCAGCAGCTTAAGGGGGCCAGAGACCCAGTACTTC. It codes for CASSLRGPETQYF. The V gene is TRBV5-8, the J gene TRBJ2-5; 7 nucleotides align to TRBD1. Germline V CDR1 and CDR2: SGHTS, YDEGEE. With 2 bases clipped from V and 4 bases from J, the junction kept 2 bases outside the gene matches. The CDR3 sequence is 13 residues long.

This chain joins TRBV5-1 and TRBJ1-4; 9 nucleotides match TRBD1. Germline V gives CDR1 SGHRS, CDR2 YFSETQ. This CDR3 spans 14 amino acids. Trimming removed 2 bases from V and 7 bases from J; junction bases left unmatched: 3. The DNA of the CDR3 is TGCGCCAGCAGCTTCGGGACAGGGATTGAAAAACTGTTTTTT. It specifies CASSFGTGIEKLFF.

The chain couples TRBV6-6 to TRBJ1-2; D possibly corresponds to TRBD1 (5 bases). CDR3 size: 13 residues. Germline V gene lookup returns CDR1 MNHNY and CDR2 SVGAGI (reference sequence). V was cut by 5 bases and J by 2 bases, with 9 bases left in between. In nucleotides, the CDR3 is TGTGCCAGCAGTCCTGACAGAAACTATGGCTACACCTTC. This encodes CASSPDRNYGYTF.

A word on this clone: Distinct nucleotide sequences in the sample also encode this CDR3. The chain recombines TRBV11-2 with TRBJ2-7; no reliable D call. Trimming took off 5 bases at V and 3 bases at J, with 5 bases between the two ends. This CDR3 region has 11 residues. The V gene's germline CDR1 is SGHAT and CDR2 FQNNGV. This CDR3 is CASSPYYEQYF. The CDR3 nucleotides read TGTGCCAGCAGCCCTTACTACGAGCAGTACTTC.

Only a few counts were recorded for this clone. The chain couples TRBV6-1 to TRBJ2-5, with D perhaps TRBD1 (5 bases). Germline V gene lookup returns CDR1 MNHNS and CDR2 SASEGT. With 2 bases removed from V and 5 bases from J, the gap between germline ends came to 9 bases. The CDR3 length is 13 residues. In DNA form, the CDR3 reads TGTGCCAGCAGTGAATTGGGGCGGGAGACCCAGTACTTC. Protein sequence: CASSELGRETQYF.

The CDR3 bases are TGTGCCAGCAGTTTATGGACAGACCATCAGCCCCAGCATTTT. Its protein is CASSLWTDHQPQHF. The J gene is TRBJ1-5, the V gene TRBV28, with a weak D call TRBD1 (5 bases). The CDR3 contains 14 residues. Germline CDR1 reads MDHEN; CDR2 reads SYDVKM. Between the trimmed V and J ends, which lost 0 bases and 5 bases, there was a span of 8 bases. Together with reference TRBV28 and TRBJ1-5, the CDR3 gives the full variable domain: DVKVTQSSRYLVKRTGEKVFLECVQDMDHENMFWYRQDPGLGLRLIYFSYDVKMKEKGDIPEGYSVSREKKERFSLILESASTNQTSMYLCASSLWTDHQPQHFGDGTRLSIL.